This TCR beta chain was found in a study of Graves' ophthalmopathy and Graves' hyperthyroidism. General study results and limits: Ophthalmopathy progression was predicted by the model at roughly 66% sensitivity and less than 75% specificity.

As the template, RNA transcripts were used to amplify TCR beta CDR3 regions. Scientists carried out first-round RT-PCR using HTBI primers and then a second-round multiplex PCR. Each CDR3 protein gets one entry after TCRdb re-called the multiplex PCR reads with MiXCR. The table shows approximately 700,000 distinct CDR3 sequences, with 35% to 45% occurring only once. The CDR3 contains 19 residues. Germline assignment: CDR1 MGHDK and CDR2 SYGVNS. With respect to this clonotype: What it recognizes is unknown. This may be a read error: a much more frequent sequence differs by one nucleotide.

Ophthalmopathy-affected donors exhibited moderate-to-severe activity, CAS ≥3, NOSPECS ≥4, and duration under 3 months. More than 7.5 ml of fresh blood yielded the PBMCs by density gradient. The TCR was taken from an adult man with Graves' ophthalmopathy. This chain connects TRBV25-1 to TRBJ2-5; 13 positions match TRBD2. The sequencing input was peripheral blood. The CDR3: CVSSYHVTSGGTSEETQYF. CDR3 nucleotides: TGTGTCAGCAGCTACCACGTGACTAGCGGGGGGACTTCCGAAGAGACCCAGTACTTC.